Sequencing of this T cell receptor (beta chain) was carried out in a study of neoadjuvant nivolumab and ipilimumab in lung cancer. Turning to this clone: What it binds is not known.

Sequencing used immunoSEQ multiplex PCR; TCRdb keeps in-frame clones, though not all of them. The sample consists of about 23,000 clones, 82% of them appearing once. Regarding the study as a whole: Higher pretherapy blood TCR richness went with higher resected-tumor richness. From pretherapy to surgery, tumor richness and clonality rose with dual therapy. Compared with tumor-adjacent uninvolved lung, resected tumors showed greater richness and clonality.

CDR1 is SGHVS and CDR2 is FNYEAQ in the germline V gene. The V and J ends lost 1 base and 3 bases respectively, with 9 bases between them. This CDR3 contains 15 residues. The sequencing here drew on peripheral blood, taken before neoadjuvant nivolumab, alone or with ipilimumab. The chain carries TRBV7-6 and TRBJ1-4; D not certain. The sequence was obtained from an adult with non-small cell lung cancer. CDR3 protein: CASSLEEQSNEKLFF. The CDR3 DNA sequence: TGTGCCAGCAGCTTAGAGGAACAGTCTAATGAAAAACTGTTTTTT.